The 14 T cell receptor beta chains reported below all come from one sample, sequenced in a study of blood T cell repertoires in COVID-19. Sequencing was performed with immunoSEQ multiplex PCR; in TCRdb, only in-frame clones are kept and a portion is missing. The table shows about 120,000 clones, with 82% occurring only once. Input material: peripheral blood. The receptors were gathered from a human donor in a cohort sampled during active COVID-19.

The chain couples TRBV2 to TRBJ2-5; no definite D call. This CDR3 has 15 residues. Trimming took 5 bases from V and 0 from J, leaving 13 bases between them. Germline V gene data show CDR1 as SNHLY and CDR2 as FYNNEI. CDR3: CASSSGPLYQETQYF. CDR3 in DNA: TGTGCCAGCAGTAGTGGGCCCTTGTACCAAGAGACCCAGTACTTC.

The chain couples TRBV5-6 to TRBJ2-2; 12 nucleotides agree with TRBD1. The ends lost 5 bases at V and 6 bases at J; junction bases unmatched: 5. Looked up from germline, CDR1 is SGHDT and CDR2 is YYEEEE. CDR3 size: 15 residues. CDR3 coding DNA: TGTGCCAGCAGGACGGGACAGGGGGCGGCCGGGGAGCTGTTTTTT. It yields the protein CASRTGQGAAGELFF.

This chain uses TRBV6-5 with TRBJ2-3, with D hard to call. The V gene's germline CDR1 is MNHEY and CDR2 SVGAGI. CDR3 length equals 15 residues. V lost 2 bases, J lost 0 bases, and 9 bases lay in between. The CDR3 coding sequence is TGTGCCAGCAGTTACGGGCAGCCCAGCACAGATACGCAGTATTTT. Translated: CASSYGQPSTDTQYF.

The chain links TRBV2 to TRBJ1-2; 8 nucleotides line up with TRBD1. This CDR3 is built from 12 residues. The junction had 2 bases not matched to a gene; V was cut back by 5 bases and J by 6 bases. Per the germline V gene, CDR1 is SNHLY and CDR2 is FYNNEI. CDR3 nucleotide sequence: TGTGCCAGCAGTCGACAGGGGAATGGCTACACCTTC. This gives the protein CASSRQGNGYTF.

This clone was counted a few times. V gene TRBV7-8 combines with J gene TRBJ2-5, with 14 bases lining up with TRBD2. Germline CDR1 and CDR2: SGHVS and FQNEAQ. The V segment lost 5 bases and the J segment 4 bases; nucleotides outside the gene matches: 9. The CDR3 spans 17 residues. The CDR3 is CASSMGLAGARGETQYF. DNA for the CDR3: TGTGCCAGCAGCATGGGACTAGCGGGGGCCCGCGGAGAGACCCAGTACTTC. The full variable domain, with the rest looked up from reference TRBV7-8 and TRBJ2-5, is GAGVSQSPRYKVAKRGQDVALRCDPISGHVSLFWYQQALGQGPEFLTYFQNEAQLDKSGLPSDRFFAERPEGSVSTLKIQRTQQEDSAVYLCASSMGLAGARGETQYFGPGTRLLVL.

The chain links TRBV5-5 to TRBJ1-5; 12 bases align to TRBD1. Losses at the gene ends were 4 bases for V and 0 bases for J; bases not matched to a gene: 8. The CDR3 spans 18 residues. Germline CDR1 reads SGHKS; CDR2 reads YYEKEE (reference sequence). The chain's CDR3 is CASSVRDRGRTSNQPQHF. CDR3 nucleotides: TGTGCCAGCAGCGTCCGGGACAGGGGGCGGACTAGCAATCAGCCCCAGCATTTT.

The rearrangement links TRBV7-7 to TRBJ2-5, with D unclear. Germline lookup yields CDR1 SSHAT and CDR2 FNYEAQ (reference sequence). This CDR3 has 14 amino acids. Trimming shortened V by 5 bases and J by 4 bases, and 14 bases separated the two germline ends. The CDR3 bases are TGTGCCAGCAGCACCTCCTGGCTGGCAGAGACCCAGTACTTC. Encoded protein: CASSTSWLAETQYF.

The CDR3 nucleotides are TGTGCCAGCAGCGTGACTAGCGGGGGTCGCAATGAGCAGTTCTTC. It specifies CASSVTSGGRNEQFF. The gene calls are TRBV11-2 and TRBJ2-1, with 12 positions matching TRBD2. The CDR3 extends over 15 amino acids. CDR1 and CDR2 (germline): SGHAT, FQNNGV. V trimming: 5 bases; J trimming: 6 bases; junction bases outside the gene matches: 5.

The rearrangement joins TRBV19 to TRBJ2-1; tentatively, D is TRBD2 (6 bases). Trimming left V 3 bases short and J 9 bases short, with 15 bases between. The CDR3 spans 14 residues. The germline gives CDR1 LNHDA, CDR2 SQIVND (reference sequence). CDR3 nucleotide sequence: TGTGCCAGTAGTATTCGGGCTAGCGTTGGTGAGCAGTTCTTC. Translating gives CASSIRASVGEQFF.

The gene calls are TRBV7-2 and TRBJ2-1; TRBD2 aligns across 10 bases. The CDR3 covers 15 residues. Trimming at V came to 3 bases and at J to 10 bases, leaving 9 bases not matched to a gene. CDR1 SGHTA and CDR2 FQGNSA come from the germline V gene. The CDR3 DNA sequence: TGTGCCAGCAGCTTTGATAAAATGACTAGCGGGGAGCAGTTCTTC. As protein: CASSFDKMTSGEQFF.

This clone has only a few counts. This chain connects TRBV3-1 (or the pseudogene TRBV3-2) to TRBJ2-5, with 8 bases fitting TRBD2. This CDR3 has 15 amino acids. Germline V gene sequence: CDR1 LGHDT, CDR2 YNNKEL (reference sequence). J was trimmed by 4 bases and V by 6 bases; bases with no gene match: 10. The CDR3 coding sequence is TGTGCCAGCAGAACCGGGGGGGGGCCGGGAGAGACCCAGTACTTC. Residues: CASRTGGGPGETQYF.

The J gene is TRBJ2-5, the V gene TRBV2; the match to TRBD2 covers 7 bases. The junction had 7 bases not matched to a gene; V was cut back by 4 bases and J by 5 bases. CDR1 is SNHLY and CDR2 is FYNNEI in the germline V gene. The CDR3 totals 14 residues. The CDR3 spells CASSGGGVRETQYF. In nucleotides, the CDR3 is TGTGCCAGCAGTGGGGGAGGGGTTAGGGAGACCCAGTACTTC.

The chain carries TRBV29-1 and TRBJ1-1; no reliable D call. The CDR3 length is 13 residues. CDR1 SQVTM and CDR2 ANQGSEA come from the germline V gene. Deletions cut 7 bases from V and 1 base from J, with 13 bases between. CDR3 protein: CSAAPRANTEAFF. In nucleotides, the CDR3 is TGCAGCGCCGCCCCGCGGGCGAACACTGAAGCTTTCTTT.

As DNA, the CDR3 is TGCAGTGCTAGCCCAGGGAATACCTTC. Protein sequence: CSASPGNTF. The chain has TRBV20-1 and TRBJ1-2; D is possibly TRBD1 (5 bases). This CDR3 spans 9 amino acids. The germline CDR1 and CDR2 sequences are DFQATT and SNEGSKA (reference sequence). Trimming took 3 bases from V and 14 from J, leaving 10 bases between them.